This T cell receptor beta chain stems from a study of radiotherapy plus CTLA-4 blockade in lung cancer. CDR1 is SGHNT and CDR2 is YENEEA in the germline V gene. This CDR3 has 13 amino acids. V lost 2 bases, J lost 4 bases, and 7 bases lay in between. Libraries were prepared by immunoSEQ multiplex PCR; TCRdb keeps only in-frame clonotypes and omits some of them. The sample lists fewer than 100,000 clones; 60% to 85% were seen once. The origin of this receptor is a human donor with non-small cell lung cancer whose response to radiotherapy plus ipilimumab could not be evaluated. Some clones in this sample may be carry-over from other donors' samples. The source was peripheral blood, collected from a patient treated with radiotherapy plus ipilimumab. The rearrangement links TRBV11-3 to TRBJ2-3; the D is unclear. The CDR3 DNA follows: TGTGCCAGCAGCTTAATACGCGCAGATACGCAGTATTTT. Translating gives CASSLIRADTQYF.